Listed below are T cell receptor beta chains from one sample, sequenced in a study of brain T cells in children with intractable seizures. Using immunoSEQ multiplex PCR, the repertoire was profiled, and TCRdb retains in-frame clones only, with some absent. The table records 340,000 or so clones, more than 85% of them present only once. Sequencing was performed on peripheral blood, taken 4 to 5 months after surgery. These receptors all stem from a boy under two years old with tuberous sclerosis and intractable seizures. The CDR3 runs from the conserved cysteine through the conserved F or W. The D gene is left open where the match is weak. Some rows mark clone size as missing; the rest say once, few, many or name a class of expanded clone.

j_gene | v_gene | abundance | d_gene | CDR3aa | CDR3nt
TRBJ2-7 | TRBV5-4 | . | TRBD2 | CASSLIAGGPSEQYF | TGTGCCAGCAGCTTAATAGCGGGAGGGCCCTCCGAGCAGTACTTC
TRBJ2-2 | TRBV27 | . | . | CASSSYGPYTGELFF | TGTGCCAGCAGTTCCTACGGGCCCTACACCGGGGAGCTGTTTTTT
TRBJ2-3 | TRBV5-6 | . | TRBD2 | CASSTGLAADTQYF | TGTGCCAGCAGCACGGGACTAGCGGCAGATACGCAGTATTTT
TRBJ1-4 | TRBV6-1 | once | . | CASSEMVYNEKLFF | TGTGCCAGCAGTGAAATGGTGTATAATGAAAAACTGTTTTTT
TRBJ2-1 | TRBV5-1 | few | TRBD2 | CASSLGGGEQFF | TGCGCCAGCAGCTTGGGCGGGGGTGAGCAGTTCTTC
TRBJ1-1 | TRBV4-1 | . | . | CASSQEGANTEAFF | TGCGCCAGCAGCCAAGAAGGGGCGAACACTGAAGCTTTCTTT
TRBJ2-1 | TRBV20-1 | . | TRBD2 | CSASLGTIPYNEQFF | TGCAGTGCTAGTCTCGGGACTATACCCTACAATGAGCAGTTCTTC
TRBJ1-1 | TRBV6-1 | . | TRBD1 | CASSDPGGTEAFF | TGTGCCAGCAGTGACCCAGGGGGCACTGAAGCTTTCTTT
TRBJ2-7 | TRBV5-1 | . | . | CASSTSGTGFYEQYF | TGCGCCAGCAGCACCTCCGGGACTGGCTTTTACGAGCAGTACTTC
TRBJ2-7 | TRBV4-2 | . | TRBD1 | CASSQDVRDRGAYEQYF | TGTGCCAGCAGCCAAGATGTTAGGGACAGGGGTGCCTACGAGCAGTACTTC
TRBJ2-5 | TRBV5-1 | . | . | CASSLEAAGGETQYF | TGCGCCAGCAGCTTGGAAGCTGCGGGCGGAGAGACCCAGTACTTC
TRBJ2-2 | TRBV19 | . | TRBD1 | CASSIGQGGGELFF | TGTGCCAGTAGTATCGGACAGGGCGGCGGGGAGCTGTTTTTT
TRBJ2-7 | TRBV19 | . | . | CASSFGLGYEQYF | TGTGCCAGTAGTTTCGGACTTGGCTACGAGCAGTACTTC